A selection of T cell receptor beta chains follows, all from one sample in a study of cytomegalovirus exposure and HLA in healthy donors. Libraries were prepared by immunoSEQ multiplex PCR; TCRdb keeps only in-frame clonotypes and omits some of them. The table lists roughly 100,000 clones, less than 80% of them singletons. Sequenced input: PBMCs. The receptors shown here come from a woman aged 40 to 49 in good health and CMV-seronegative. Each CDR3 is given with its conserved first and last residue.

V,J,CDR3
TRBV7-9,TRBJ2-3,CASSLPPRLAGNTDTQYF
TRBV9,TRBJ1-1,CASSPMTRGRTEAFF
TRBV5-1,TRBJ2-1,CASSLSLNEQFF
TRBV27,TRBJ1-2,CASSLKWRQGMGGYTF
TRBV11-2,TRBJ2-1,CASRGGGRPEQFF
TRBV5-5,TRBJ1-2,CASSLAYPGNYGYTF
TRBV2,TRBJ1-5,CASAGKSEVNQPQHF
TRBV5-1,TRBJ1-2,CASSHASRTGSGGYTF
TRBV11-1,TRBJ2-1,CASSPGLAGGLSYNEQFF
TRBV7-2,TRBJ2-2,CASSQEGGFNTGELFF
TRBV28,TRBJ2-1,CASILGGQGLNEQFF
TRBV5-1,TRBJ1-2,CASSFGTDYGYTF
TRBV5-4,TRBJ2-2,CASSLGASRNTGELFF
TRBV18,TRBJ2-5,CASSPAGIGAGETQYF
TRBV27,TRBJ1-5,CASSLSHSYSNQPQHF
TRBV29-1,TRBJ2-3,CSVGLAVTDTQYF
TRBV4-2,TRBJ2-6,CASSQARGGAGANVLTF
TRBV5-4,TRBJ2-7,CASSSRRGGEQYF